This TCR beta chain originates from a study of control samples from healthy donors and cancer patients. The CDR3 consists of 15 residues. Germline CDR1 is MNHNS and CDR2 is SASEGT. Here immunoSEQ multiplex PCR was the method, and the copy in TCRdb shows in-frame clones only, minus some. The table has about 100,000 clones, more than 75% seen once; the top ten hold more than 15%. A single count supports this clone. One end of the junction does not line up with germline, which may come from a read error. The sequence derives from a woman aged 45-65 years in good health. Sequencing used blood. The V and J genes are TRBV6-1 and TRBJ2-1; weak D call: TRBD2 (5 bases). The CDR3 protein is CASREVASEVDEQFF. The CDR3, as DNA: TGTGCCAGCCGTGAAGTAGCGTCGGAGGTCGATGAGCAGTTCTTC.